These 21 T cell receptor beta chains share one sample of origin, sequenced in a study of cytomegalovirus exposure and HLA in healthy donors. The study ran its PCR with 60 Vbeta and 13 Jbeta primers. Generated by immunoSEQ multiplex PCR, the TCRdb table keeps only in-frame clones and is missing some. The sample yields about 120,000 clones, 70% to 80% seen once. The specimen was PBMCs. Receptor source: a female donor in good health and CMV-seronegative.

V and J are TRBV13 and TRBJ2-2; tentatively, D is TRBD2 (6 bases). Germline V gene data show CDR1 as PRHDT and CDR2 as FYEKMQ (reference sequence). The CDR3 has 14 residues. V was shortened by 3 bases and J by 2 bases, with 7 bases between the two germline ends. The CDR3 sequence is CASSLGGNTGELFF. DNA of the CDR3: TGTGCCAGCAGCTTGGGGGGAAACACCGGGGAGCTGTTTTTT.

CDR3 region: CASSNPGSSTDTQYF. The DNA for the CDR3 is TGTGCCAGCAGCAACCCCGGGTCTAGCACAGATACGCAGTATTTT. The chain uses TRBV6-6 and TRBJ2-3, with D hard to call. Germline V gives CDR1 MNHNY, CDR2 SVGAGI (reference sequence). The CDR3 runs 15 residues. The germline V and J ends were trimmed by 6 bases and 0 bases, with 13 bases remaining between them.

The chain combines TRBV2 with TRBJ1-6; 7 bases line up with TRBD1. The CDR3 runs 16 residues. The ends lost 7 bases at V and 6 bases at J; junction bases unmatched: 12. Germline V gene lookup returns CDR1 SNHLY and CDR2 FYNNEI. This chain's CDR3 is CASIATRDSVNSPLHF. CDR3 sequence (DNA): TGTGCCAGCATAGCAACGAGGGACAGTGTTAATTCACCCCTCCACTTT.

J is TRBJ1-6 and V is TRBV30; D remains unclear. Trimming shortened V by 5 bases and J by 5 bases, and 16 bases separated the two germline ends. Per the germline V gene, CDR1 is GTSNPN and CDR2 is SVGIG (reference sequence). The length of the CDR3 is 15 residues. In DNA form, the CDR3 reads TGTGCCTGGGCCACCCGGACTACTCATAATTCACCCCTCCACTTT. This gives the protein CAWATRTTHNSPLHF. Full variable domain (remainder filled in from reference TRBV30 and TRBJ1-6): SQTIHQWPATLVQPVGSPLSLECTVEGTSNPNLYWYRQAAGRGLQLLFYSVGIGQISSEVPQNLSASRPQDRQFILSSKKLLLSDSGFYLCAWATRTTHNSPLHFGNGTRLTVT.

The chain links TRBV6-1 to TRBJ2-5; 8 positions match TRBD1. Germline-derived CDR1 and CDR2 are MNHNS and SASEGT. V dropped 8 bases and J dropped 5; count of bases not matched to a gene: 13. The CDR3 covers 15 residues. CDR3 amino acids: CASDFGQGGRETQYF. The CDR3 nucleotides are TGTGCCAGCGACTTTGGACAGGGCGGGCGGGAGACCCAGTACTTC.

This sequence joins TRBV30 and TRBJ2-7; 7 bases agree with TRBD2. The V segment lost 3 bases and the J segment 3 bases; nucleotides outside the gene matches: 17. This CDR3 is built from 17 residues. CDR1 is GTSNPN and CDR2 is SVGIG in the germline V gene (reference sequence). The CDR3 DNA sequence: TGTGCCTGGAGCGCCGCGGGGGACGGCCTTCAGTACTACGAGCAGTACTTC. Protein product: CAWSAAGDGLQYYEQYF.

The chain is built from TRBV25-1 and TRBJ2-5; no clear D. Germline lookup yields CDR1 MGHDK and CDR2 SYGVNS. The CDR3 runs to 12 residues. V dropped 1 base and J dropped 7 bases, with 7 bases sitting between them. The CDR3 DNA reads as TGTGCCAGCAGTGAATCAGGCCTGACCCAGTACTTC. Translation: CASSESGLTQYF.

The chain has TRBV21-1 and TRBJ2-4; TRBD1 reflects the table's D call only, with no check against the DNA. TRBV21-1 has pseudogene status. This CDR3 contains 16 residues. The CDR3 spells CASSPQRDRPKNIQYF. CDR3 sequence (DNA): TGTGCCAGCAGCCCTCAACGCGACAGGCCCAAAAACATTCAGTACTTC.

CDR3 nucleotide sequence: TGTGCCAGCAGTCAGGGGGCCTACGAGCAGTACTTC. As protein: CASSQGAYEQYF. The chain is built from TRBV6-6 and TRBJ2-7, with 7 bases matching TRBD1. The trim removed 5 bases at V and 2 bases at J, leaving 0 bases unmatched. The CDR3 consists of 12 residues. Germline CDR1 MNHNY, CDR2 SVGAGI (reference sequence).

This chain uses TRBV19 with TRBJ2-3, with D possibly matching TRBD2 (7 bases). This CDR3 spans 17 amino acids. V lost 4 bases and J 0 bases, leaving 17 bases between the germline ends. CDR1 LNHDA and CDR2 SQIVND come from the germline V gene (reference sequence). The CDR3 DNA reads TGTGCCAGTAGTACCCGACGGGGGGCCACTAGCACAGATACGCAGTATTTT. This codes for CASSTRRGATSTDTQYF.

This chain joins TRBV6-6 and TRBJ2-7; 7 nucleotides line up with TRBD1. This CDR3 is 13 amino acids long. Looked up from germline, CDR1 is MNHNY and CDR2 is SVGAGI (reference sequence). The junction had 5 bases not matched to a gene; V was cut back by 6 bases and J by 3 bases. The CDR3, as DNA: TGTGCCAGCAGCCAGACAGGGTTCTACGAGCAGTACTTC. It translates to CASSQTGFYEQYF.

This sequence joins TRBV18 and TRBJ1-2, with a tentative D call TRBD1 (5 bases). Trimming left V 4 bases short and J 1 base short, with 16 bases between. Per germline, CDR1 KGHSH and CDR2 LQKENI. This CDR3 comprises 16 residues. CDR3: CASSLFQTGDNYGYTF. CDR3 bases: TGTGCCAGCTCACTCTTTCAAACAGGAGATAACTATGGCTACACCTTC.

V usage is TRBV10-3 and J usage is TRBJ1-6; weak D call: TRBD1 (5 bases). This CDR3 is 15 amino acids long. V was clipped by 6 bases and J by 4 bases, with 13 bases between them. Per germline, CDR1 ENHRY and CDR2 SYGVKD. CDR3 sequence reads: CAISGGVAYNSPLHF. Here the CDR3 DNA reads TGTGCCATCAGCGGAGGGGTCGCATATAATTCACCCCTCCACTTT.

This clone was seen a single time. CDR3 protein: CAWSVLHGTQYF. The CDR3 bases are TGTGCCTGGAGTGTACTCCATGGTACGCAGTATTTT. The gene calls are TRBV30 and TRBJ2-3; D not certain. CDR3 length equals 12 residues. V was pared by 0 bases and J by 8 bases, with 9 bases between. Germline V gene data show CDR1 as GTSNPN and CDR2 as SVGIG (reference sequence).

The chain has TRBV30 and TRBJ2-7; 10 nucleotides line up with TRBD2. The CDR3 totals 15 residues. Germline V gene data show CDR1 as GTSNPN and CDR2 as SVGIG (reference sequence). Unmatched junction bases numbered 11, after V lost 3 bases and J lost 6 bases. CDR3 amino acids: CAWSAKLAGKAEQYF. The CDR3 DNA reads TGTGCCTGGAGCGCCAAACTAGCGGGGAAGGCCGAGCAGTACTTC.

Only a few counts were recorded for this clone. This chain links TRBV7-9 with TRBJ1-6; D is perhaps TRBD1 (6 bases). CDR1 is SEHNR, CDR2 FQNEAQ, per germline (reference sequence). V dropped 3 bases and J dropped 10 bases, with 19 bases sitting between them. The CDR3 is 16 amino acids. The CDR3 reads CASSFTNRARGSPLHF. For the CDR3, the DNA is TGTGCCAGCAGCTTCACTAACAGGGCGAGGGGCTCACCCCTCCACTTT.

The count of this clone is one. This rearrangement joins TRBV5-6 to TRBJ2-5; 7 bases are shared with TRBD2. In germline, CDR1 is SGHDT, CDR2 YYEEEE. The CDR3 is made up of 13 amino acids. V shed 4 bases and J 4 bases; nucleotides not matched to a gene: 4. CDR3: CASSRGGAETQYF. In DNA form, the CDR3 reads TGTGCCAGCAGCCGGGGAGGGGCAGAGACCCAGTACTTC. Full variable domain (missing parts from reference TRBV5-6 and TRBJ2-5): DAGVTQSPTHLIKTRGQQVTLRCSPKSGHDTVSWYQQALGQGPQFIFQYYEEEERQRGNFPDRFSGHQFPNYSSELNVNALLLGDSALYLCASSRGGAETQYFGPGTRLLVL.

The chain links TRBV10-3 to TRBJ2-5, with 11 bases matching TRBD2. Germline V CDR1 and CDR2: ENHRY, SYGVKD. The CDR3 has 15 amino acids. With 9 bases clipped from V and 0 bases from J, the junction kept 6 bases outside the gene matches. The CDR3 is CAMSPSGGNQETQYF. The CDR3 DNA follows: TGTGCCATGAGTCCTAGCGGGGGGAACCAAGAGACCCAGTACTTC.

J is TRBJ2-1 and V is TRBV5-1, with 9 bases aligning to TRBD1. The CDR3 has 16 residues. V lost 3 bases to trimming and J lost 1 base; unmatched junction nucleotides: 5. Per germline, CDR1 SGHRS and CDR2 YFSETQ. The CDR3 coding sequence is TGCGCCAGCAGCTCAAGGACAGGGGTGTCCTACAATGAGCAGTTCTTC. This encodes CASSSRTGVSYNEQFF.

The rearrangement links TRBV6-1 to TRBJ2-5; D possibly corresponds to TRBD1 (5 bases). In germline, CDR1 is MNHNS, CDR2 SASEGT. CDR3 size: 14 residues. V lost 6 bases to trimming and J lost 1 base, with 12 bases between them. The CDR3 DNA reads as TGTGCCAGCAGAATAGTTAGGGGCCAAGAGACCCAGTACTTC. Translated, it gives CASRIVRGQETQYF.

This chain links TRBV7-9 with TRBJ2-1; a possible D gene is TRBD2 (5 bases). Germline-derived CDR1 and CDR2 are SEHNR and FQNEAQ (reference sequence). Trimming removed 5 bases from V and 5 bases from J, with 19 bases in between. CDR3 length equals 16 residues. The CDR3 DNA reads TGTGCCAGCAGCCCACCGGACTTCCCGAAAAACAATGAGCAGTTCTTC. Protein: CASSPPDFPKNNEQFF.